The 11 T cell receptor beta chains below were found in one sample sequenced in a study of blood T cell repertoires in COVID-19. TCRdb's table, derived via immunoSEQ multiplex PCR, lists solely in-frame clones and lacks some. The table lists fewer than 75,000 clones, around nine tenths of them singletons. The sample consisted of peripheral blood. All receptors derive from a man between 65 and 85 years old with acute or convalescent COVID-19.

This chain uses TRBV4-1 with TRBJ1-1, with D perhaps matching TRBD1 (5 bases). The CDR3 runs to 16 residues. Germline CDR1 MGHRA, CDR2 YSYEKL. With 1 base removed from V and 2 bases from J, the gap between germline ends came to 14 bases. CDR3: CASSQGGVGINTEAFF. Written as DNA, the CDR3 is TGCGCCAGCAGCCAAGGGGGGGTTGGCATTAACACTGAAGCTTTCTTT.

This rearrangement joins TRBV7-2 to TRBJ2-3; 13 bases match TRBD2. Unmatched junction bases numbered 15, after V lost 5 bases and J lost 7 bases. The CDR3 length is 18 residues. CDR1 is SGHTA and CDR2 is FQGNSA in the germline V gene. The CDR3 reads CASSVRLAGGPTTNTQYF. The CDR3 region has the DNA TGTGCCAGCAGCGTCCGACTAGCGGGGGGCCCCACGACAAATACGCAGTATTTT.

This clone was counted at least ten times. The CDR3 DNA reads TGTGCCAGCAGACATGAACGGGCTGAAGCTTTCTTT. Protein: CASRHERAEAFF. The chain recombines TRBV11-3 with TRBJ1-1; unclear D gene. This CDR3 has 12 amino acids. The germline CDR1 and CDR2 sequences are SGHNT and YENEEA. The germline V and J ends were trimmed by 6 bases and 6 bases, with 11 bases remaining between them.

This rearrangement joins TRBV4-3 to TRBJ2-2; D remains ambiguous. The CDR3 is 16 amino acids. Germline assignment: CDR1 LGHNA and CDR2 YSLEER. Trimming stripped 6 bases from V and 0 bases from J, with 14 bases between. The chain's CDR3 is CASRLNAVPNTGELFF. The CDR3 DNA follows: TGCGCCAGCAGACTAAACGCGGTTCCGAACACCGGGGAGCTGTTTTTT.

This CDR3 is CASSLVGGGGNEKLFF. CDR3 nucleotide sequence: TGTGCCAGCAGCTTAGTTGGGGGAGGAGGTAATGAAAAACTGTTTTTT. The chain couples TRBV7-2 to TRBJ1-4, with a possible D match to TRBD1 (5 bases). Per the germline V gene, CDR1 is SGHTA and CDR2 is FQGNSA. The CDR3 runs 16 residues. V shed 1 base and J shed 4 bases, with 13 bases lying between them.

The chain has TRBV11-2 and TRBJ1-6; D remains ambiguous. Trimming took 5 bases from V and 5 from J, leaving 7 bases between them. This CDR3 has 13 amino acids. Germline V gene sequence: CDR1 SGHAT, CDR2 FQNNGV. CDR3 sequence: CASSQANNSPLHF. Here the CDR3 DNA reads TGTGCCAGCAGCCAGGCAAATAATTCACCCCTCCACTTT. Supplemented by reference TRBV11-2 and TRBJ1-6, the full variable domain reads EAGVAQSPRYKIIEKRQSVAFWCNPISGHATLYWYQQILGQGPKLLIQFQNNGVVDDSQLPKDRFSAERLKGVDSTLKIQPAKLEDSAVYLCASSQANNSPLHFGNGTRLTVT.

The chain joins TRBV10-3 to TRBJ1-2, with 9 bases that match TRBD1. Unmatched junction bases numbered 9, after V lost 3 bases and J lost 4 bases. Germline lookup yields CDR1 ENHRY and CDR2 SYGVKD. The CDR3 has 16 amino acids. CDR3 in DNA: TGTGCCATCAGTGACCCGGGACAGGGAGAGGGCTATGGCTACACCTTC. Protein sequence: CAISDPGQGEGYGYTF.

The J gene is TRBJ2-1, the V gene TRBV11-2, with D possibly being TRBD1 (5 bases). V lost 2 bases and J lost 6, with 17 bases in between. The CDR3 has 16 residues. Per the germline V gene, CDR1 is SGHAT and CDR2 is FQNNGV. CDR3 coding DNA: TGTGCCAGCAGCTTACGCCCAGGGCCGAGTATCAATGAGCAGTTCTTC. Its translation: CASSLRPGPSINEQFF. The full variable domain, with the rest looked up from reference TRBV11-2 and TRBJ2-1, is EAGVAQSPRYKIIEKRQSVAFWCNPISGHATLYWYQQILGQGPKLLIQFQNNGVVDDSQLPKDRFSAERLKGVDSTLKIQPAKLEDSAVYLCASSLRPGPSINEQFFGPGTRLTVL.

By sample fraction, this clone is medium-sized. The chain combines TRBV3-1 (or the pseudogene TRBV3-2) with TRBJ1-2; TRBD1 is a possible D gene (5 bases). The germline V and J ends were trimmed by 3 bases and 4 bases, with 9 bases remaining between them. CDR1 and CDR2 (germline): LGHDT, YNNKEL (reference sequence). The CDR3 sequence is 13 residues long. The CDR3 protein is CASSHVGGYGYTF. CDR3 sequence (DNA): TGTGCCAGCAGCCATGTGGGGGGCTATGGCTACACCTTC.

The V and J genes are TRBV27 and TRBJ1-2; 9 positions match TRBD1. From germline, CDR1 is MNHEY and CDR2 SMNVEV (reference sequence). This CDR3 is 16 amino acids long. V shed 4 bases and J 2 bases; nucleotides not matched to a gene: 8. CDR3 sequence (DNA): TGTGCCAGCAGTTGGGCTCCGGGACAGGGAAACTATGGCTACACCTTC. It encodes CASSWAPGQGNYGYTF.

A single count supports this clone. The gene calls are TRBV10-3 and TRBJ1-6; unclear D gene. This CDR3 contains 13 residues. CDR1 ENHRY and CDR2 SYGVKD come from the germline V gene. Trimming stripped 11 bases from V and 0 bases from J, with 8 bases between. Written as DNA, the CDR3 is TGTGCCCTTCGGTCCTCCTATAATTCACCCCTCCACTTT. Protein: CALRSSYNSPLHF.